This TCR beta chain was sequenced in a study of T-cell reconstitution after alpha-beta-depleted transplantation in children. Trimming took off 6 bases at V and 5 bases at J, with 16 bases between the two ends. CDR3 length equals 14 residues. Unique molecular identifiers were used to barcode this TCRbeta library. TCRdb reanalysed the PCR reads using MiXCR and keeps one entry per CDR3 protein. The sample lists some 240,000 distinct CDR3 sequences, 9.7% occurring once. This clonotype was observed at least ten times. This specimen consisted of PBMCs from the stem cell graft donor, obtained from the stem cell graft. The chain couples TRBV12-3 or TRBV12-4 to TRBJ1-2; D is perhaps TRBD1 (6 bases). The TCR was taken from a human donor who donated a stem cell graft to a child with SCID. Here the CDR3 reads CASSFTGREYGYTF. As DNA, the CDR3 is TGTGCCAGCAGCTTCACAGGGCGCGAGTATGGCTACACCTTC.